The 14 T cell receptor beta chains below come from one sample, sequenced in a study of T cell responses to AZD1222 COVID-19 vaccine. Data came from immunoSEQ multiplex PCR; TCRdb stores just in-frame clones and leaves some out. The table shows roughly 90,000 clones, with 75% to 90% occurring only once. Specimen: peripheral blood, collected 28 days after the second AZD1222 dose. The receptors shown here come from an adult who received the AZD1222 COVID-19 vaccine.

The chain uses TRBV7-9 and TRBJ1-3; no definite D call. The CDR3 covers 14 residues. V lost 1 base and J 0 bases, leaving 4 bases between the germline ends. CDR1 and CDR2 from the germline V gene are SEHNR and FQNEAQ (reference sequence). CDR3 amino acids: CASSLVNSGNTIYF. The CDR3 DNA reads TGTGCCAGCAGCTTAGTTAACTCTGGAAACACCATATATTTT.

V and J are TRBV7-2 and TRBJ2-5, with 8 bases that match TRBD2. The CDR3 is 14 amino acids. Germline trimming cut 1 base from V and 5 bases from J; bases unmatched to any gene: 3. Germline CDR1 is SGHTA and CDR2 is FQGNSA. The CDR3 here is CASSLVTSGETQYF. CDR3 nucleotides: TGTGCCAGCAGCTTAGTAACTAGCGGCGAGACCCAGTACTTC.

The rearrangement uses TRBV7-9 and TRBJ1-1; no firm D call. This CDR3 contains 13 residues. From germline, CDR1 is SEHNR and CDR2 FQNEAQ (reference sequence). Deletions cut 5 bases from V and 4 bases from J, with 11 bases between. The CDR3 here is CASSPGWGTEAFF. The CDR3 DNA reads as TGTGCCAGCAGCCCCGGCTGGGGCACTGAAGCTTTCTTT. Looking up the rest from reference TRBV7-9 and TRBJ1-1 gives the full variable domain: DTGVSQNPRHKITKRGQNVTFRCDPISEHNRLYWYRQTLGQGPEFLTYFQNEAQLEKSRLLSDRFSAERPKGSFSTLEIQRTEQGDSAMYLCASSPGWGTEAFFGQGTRLTVV.

The genes are TRBV18 and TRBJ2-4; unclear D gene. V was pared by 6 bases and J by 5 bases, with 14 bases between. CDR1 and CDR2 from the germline V gene are KGHSH and LQKENI. The CDR3 covers 14 residues. CDR3 amino acids: CASSASSLQNIQYF. CDR3 DNA: TGTGCCAGCTCTGCAAGTAGCCTACAAAACATTCAGTACTTC. Variable domain in full (rest from reference TRBV18 and TRBJ2-4): NAGVMQNPRHLVRRRGQEARLRCSPMKGHSHVYWYRQLPEEGLKFMVYLQKENIIDESGMPKERFSAEFPKEGPSILRIQQVVRGDSAAYFCASSASSLQNIQYFGAGTRLSVL.

In DNA, the CDR3 is TGTGCCAGCAGCTTAGGAGGCGGGGATACTGAAGCTTTCTTT. This codes for CASSLGGGDTEAFF. This chain links TRBV7-2 with TRBJ1-1; D remains ambiguous. The germline CDR1 and CDR2 sequences are SGHTA and FQGNSA. The CDR3 consists of 14 residues. V lost 1 base to trimming and J lost 5 bases, with 11 bases between them.

The chain uses TRBV29-1 and TRBJ1-1; D unclear. Trimming removed 5 bases at V and 5 bases at J, with 12 bases between. CDR1 and CDR2 from the germline V gene are SQVTM and ANQGSEA. The CDR3 has 12 residues. The CDR3 sequence: CSVSQEGTEAFF. CDR3 DNA sequence: TGCAGCGTTTCCCAAGAAGGGACTGAAGCTTTCTTT.

This clone was counted a few times. The chain joins TRBV5-5 to TRBJ1-1; D is unclear. V was clipped by 1 base and J by 3 bases, with 4 bases between them. The CDR3 spans 12 residues. From germline, CDR1 is SGHKS and CDR2 YYEKEE (reference sequence). CDR3 amino acids: CASSLKYTEAFF. CDR3 coding DNA: TGTGCCAGCAGCTTGAAGTACACTGAAGCTTTCTTT.

The rearrangement uses TRBV7-2 and TRBJ1-1; D is possibly TRBD1 (5 bases). CDR3 length: 15 amino acids. Trimming took 3 bases from V and 1 from J, leaving 12 bases between them. The germline V gene has CDR1 SGHTA and CDR2 FQGNSA. CDR3 coding DNA: TGTGCCAGCAGCTTCAACCAGGGCTCGAACACTGAAGCTTTCTTT. Amino acid sequence: CASSFNQGSNTEAFF.

The rearrangement joins TRBV6-6 to TRBJ2-7; D ambiguous. CDR1 is MNHNY, CDR2 SVGAGI, per germline (reference sequence). The CDR3 sequence is 12 residues long. V was trimmed by 5 bases and J by 6 bases, leaving 11 bases between them. CDR3 loop: CASSPRDSEQYF. CDR3 coding DNA: TGTGCCAGCAGTCCCCGCGACTCCGAGCAGTACTTC.

The rearrangement links TRBV3-1 (or the pseudogene TRBV3-2) to TRBJ1-5; the match to TRBD1 covers 7 bases. The CDR3 contains 13 residues. V gave up 0 bases and J gave up 16 bases; unmatched junction bases: 9. Germline V gene sequence: CDR1 LGHDT, CDR2 YNNKEL (reference sequence). CDR3 DNA: TGTGCCAGCAGCCAAGAAATGACAGGGACGAAACATTTT. It yields the protein CASSQEMTGTKHF.

This clone was counted a single time. This rearrangement joins TRBV30 to TRBJ2-1; 12 bases agree with TRBD1. The ends lost 3 bases at V and 9 bases at J; junction bases unmatched: 6. Germline assignment: CDR1 GTSNPN and CDR2 SVGIG (reference sequence). This CDR3 has 14 residues. The CDR3 nucleotides are TGTGCCTGGAGCACCGGGACAGGGGGCACTGAGCAGTTCTTC. This sequence encodes CAWSTGTGGTEQFF.

This chain links TRBV7-3 with TRBJ2-1, with D possibly being TRBD2 (6 bases). This CDR3 is 15 amino acids long. Germline values: CDR1 SGHTA, CDR2 FQGTGA. V lost 5 bases and J 4 bases, leaving 15 bases between the germline ends. The CDR3 sequence: CASSIGPRGYNEQFF. The CDR3 nucleotides read TGTGCCAGCAGCATCGGGCCTCGGGGGTACAATGAGCAGTTCTTC.

The chain carries TRBV27 and TRBJ1-5; D gene ambiguous. V dropped 6 bases and J dropped 4 bases, with 13 bases sitting between them. Germline CDR1 and CDR2: MNHEY and SMNVEV (reference sequence). The CDR3 runs 14 residues. CDR3 in DNA: TGTGCCAGCAGCTTAGGACGGGAAAATCAGCCCCAGCATTTT. Its protein product is CASSLGRENQPQHF.

This chain joins TRBV30 and TRBJ1-2; 8 bases are a match to TRBD1. CDR1 and CDR2 (germline): GTSNPN, SVGIG (reference sequence). This CDR3 comprises 13 residues. The V and J ends lost 5 bases and 1 base, in that order; junction bases with no gene match: 3. CDR3 sequence reads: CAWGTGFNYGYTF. CDR3 nucleotide sequence: TGTGCCTGGGGGACAGGCTTTAACTATGGCTACACCTTC.